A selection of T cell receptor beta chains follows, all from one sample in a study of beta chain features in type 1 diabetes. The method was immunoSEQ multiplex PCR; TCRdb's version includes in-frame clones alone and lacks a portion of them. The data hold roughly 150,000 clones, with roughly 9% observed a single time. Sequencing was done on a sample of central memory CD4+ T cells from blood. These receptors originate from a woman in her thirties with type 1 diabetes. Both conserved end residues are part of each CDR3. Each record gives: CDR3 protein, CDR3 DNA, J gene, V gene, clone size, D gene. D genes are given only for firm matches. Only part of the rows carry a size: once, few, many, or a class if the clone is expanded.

cdr3_aa: CASSLGGYPYGYTF
cdr3_nt: TGTGCCAGCAGTTTGGGGGGATACCCCTATGGCTACACCTTC
j_call: TRBJ1-2
v_call: TRBV27
clone_size: .
d_call: .

cdr3_aa: CATSRDGLGQQINEKLFF
cdr3_nt: TGTGCCACCAGCAGAGATGGCCTGGGACAGCAGATTAATGAAAAACTGTTTTTT
j_call: TRBJ1-4
v_call: TRBV15
clone_size: few
d_call: TRBD1

cdr3_aa: CASSVRQGPNEQFF
cdr3_nt: TGTGCCAGCAGTGTGCGACAGGGGCCCAATGAGCAGTTCTTC
j_call: TRBJ2-1
v_call: TRBV2
clone_size: .
d_call: TRBD1

cdr3_aa: CASLTAPQGSTEAFF
cdr3_nt: TGTGCCAGCCTCACGGCCCCCCAGGGTTCGACTGAAGCTTTCTTT
j_call: TRBJ1-1
v_call: TRBV2
clone_size: .
d_call: .

cdr3_aa: CASSVQNYGYTF
cdr3_nt: TGTGCCAGCAGCGTGCAGAACTATGGCTACACCTTC
j_call: TRBJ1-2
v_call: TRBV6-5
clone_size: few
d_call: .

cdr3_aa: CASSGLAGVSTGELFF
cdr3_nt: TGTGCCAGTAGTGGCCTAGCGGGAGTATCCACCGGGGAGCTGTTTTTT
j_call: TRBJ2-2
v_call: TRBV19
clone_size: few
d_call: TRBD2

cdr3_aa: CSVETDRDTEAFF
cdr3_nt: TGCAGCGTTGAGACGGACAGGGACACTGAAGCTTTCTTT
j_call: TRBJ1-1
v_call: TRBV29-1
clone_size: few
d_call: TRBD1

cdr3_aa: CSLQADTQYF
cdr3_nt: TGCAGCTTGCAGGCAGATACGCAGTATTTT
j_call: TRBJ2-3
v_call: TRBV29-1
clone_size: many
d_call: .

cdr3_aa: CASSLGFSGSNEQFF
cdr3_nt: TGTGCCAGCAGTTTAGGGTTTAGCGGGAGCAATGAGCAGTTCTTC
j_call: TRBJ2-1
v_call: TRBV28
clone_size: few
d_call: TRBD2

cdr3_aa: CAYDRSTEAFF
cdr3_nt: TGTGCCTATGACAGGAGCACTGAAGCTTTCTTT
j_call: TRBJ1-1
v_call: TRBV30
clone_size: .
d_call: .

cdr3_aa: CASSAYRGTNTGELFF
cdr3_nt: TGTGCCAGCAGCGCGTACAGGGGCACGAACACCGGGGAGCTGTTTTTT
j_call: TRBJ2-2
v_call: TRBV7-8
clone_size: few
d_call: TRBD1

cdr3_aa: CASSIGAGGSETQYF
cdr3_nt: TGTGCCAGCAGCATCGGAGCGGGAGGGAGCGAGACCCAGTACTTC
j_call: TRBJ2-5
v_call: TRBV7-9
clone_size: .
d_call: TRBD2

cdr3_aa: CASRGFRGEADTQYF
cdr3_nt: TGTGCCAGTAGGGGTTTCAGGGGAGAGGCAGATACGCAGTATTTT
j_call: TRBJ2-3
v_call: TRBV19
clone_size: few
d_call: .

cdr3_aa: CAWSLGGWETQYF
cdr3_nt: TGTGCCTGGAGTTTAGGGGGCTGGGAGACCCAGTACTTC
j_call: TRBJ2-5
v_call: TRBV30
clone_size: .
d_call: TRBD1

cdr3_aa: CASSPEETQYF
cdr3_nt: TGTGCCAGCTCACCAGAGGAGACCCAGTACTTC
j_call: TRBJ2-5
v_call: TRBV18
clone_size: many
d_call: .

cdr3_aa: CASSPPGQATEAFF
cdr3_nt: TGTGCCAGCTCACCACCGGGACAGGCCACTGAAGCTTTCTTT
j_call: TRBJ1-1
v_call: TRBV18
clone_size: few
d_call: TRBD1

cdr3_aa: CASSIEGILGQGWETQYF
cdr3_nt: TGTGCCAGTAGTATAGAAGGGATCTTGGGACAGGGATGGGAGACCCAGTACTTC
j_call: TRBJ2-5
v_call: TRBV19
clone_size: .
d_call: TRBD1

cdr3_aa: CASSTEPNTEAFF
cdr3_nt: TGCGCCAGCAGTACAGAGCCCAACACTGAAGCTTTCTTT
j_call: TRBJ1-1
v_call: TRBV5-1
clone_size: few
d_call: .

cdr3_aa: CASSSGLAADTQYF
cdr3_nt: TGTGCCAGCAGCTCAGGACTAGCGGCAGATACGCAGTATTTT
j_call: TRBJ2-3
v_call: TRBV7-9
clone_size: few
d_call: TRBD2

cdr3_aa: CSVITGAGNQPQHF
cdr3_nt: TGCAGCGTTATTACAGGGGCAGGAAATCAGCCCCAGCATTTT
j_call: TRBJ1-5
v_call: TRBV29-1
clone_size: .
d_call: TRBD1

cdr3_aa: CSVVTGAGEYQPQHF
cdr3_nt: TGCAGCGTGGTAACAGGGGCTGGGGAATATCAGCCCCAGCATTTT
j_call: TRBJ1-5
v_call: TRBV29-1
clone_size: .
d_call: TRBD1

cdr3_aa: CASSTDYPYNEQFF
cdr3_nt: TGTGCCAGTAGTACGGACTACCCTTACAATGAGCAGTTCTTC
j_call: TRBJ2-1
v_call: TRBV19
clone_size: .
d_call: .

cdr3_aa: CASSQVYTRTGAFRGYTF
cdr3_nt: TGCGCCAGCAGCCAAGTTTATACCCGGACAGGGGCCTTTCGGGGCTACACCTTC
j_call: TRBJ1-2
v_call: TRBV4-1
clone_size: .
d_call: TRBD1

cdr3_aa: CASREVTSHEQFF
cdr3_nt: TGTGCCAGCAGGGAAGTGACTAGCCATGAGCAGTTCTTC
j_call: TRBJ2-1
v_call: TRBV7-2
clone_size: .
d_call: TRBD2

cdr3_aa: CASSFSGGTNTGELFF
cdr3_nt: TGTGCCAGCAGCTTTTCGGGCGGGACGAACACCGGGGAGCTGTTTTTT
j_call: TRBJ2-2
v_call: TRBV7-9
clone_size: few
d_call: .

cdr3_aa: CASSRSDLLYNEQFF
cdr3_nt: TGTGCCAGCAGTCGATCGGACTTACTCTACAATGAGCAGTTCTTC
j_call: TRBJ2-1
v_call: TRBV13
clone_size: few
d_call: .

cdr3_aa: CASSLSAQGGETQYF
cdr3_nt: TGTGCCAGCAGTTTATCGGCCCAGGGTGGCGAGACCCAGTACTTC
j_call: TRBJ2-5
v_call: TRBV28
clone_size: few
d_call: .

cdr3_aa: CASSVLEGEQFF
cdr3_nt: TGTGCCAGCAGCGTACTAGAGGGTGAGCAGTTCTTC
j_call: TRBJ2-1
v_call: TRBV28
clone_size: few
d_call: .

cdr3_aa: CASSAGREGNEQFF
cdr3_nt: TGCGCCAGCAGCGCGGGTCGCGAGGGTAATGAGCAGTTCTTC
j_call: TRBJ2-1
v_call: TRBV5-1
clone_size: few
d_call: .

cdr3_aa: CASSSDSTASNTGELFF
cdr3_nt: TGTGCCAGCAGCTCTGACAGCACGGCATCGAACACCGGGGAGCTGTTTTTT
j_call: TRBJ2-2
v_call: TRBV5-4
clone_size: few
d_call: .

cdr3_aa: CASSLVGYGTDNEKLFF
cdr3_nt: TGTGCCAGCAGCTTGGTTGGTTATGGGACAGACAATGAAAAACTGTTTTTT
j_call: TRBJ1-4
v_call: TRBV5-4
clone_size: many
d_call: TRBD1

cdr3_aa: CAISRQLTDTQYF
cdr3_nt: TGTGCCATCAGCCGACAGCTCACAGATACGCAGTATTTT
j_call: TRBJ2-3
v_call: TRBV10-3
clone_size: few
d_call: .

cdr3_aa: CSALGGGLAGGPRNEQFF
cdr3_nt: TGCAGCGCCCTGGGAGGGGGACTAGCGGGAGGGCCACGGAATGAGCAGTTCTTC
j_call: TRBJ2-1
v_call: TRBV29-1
clone_size: few
d_call: TRBD2